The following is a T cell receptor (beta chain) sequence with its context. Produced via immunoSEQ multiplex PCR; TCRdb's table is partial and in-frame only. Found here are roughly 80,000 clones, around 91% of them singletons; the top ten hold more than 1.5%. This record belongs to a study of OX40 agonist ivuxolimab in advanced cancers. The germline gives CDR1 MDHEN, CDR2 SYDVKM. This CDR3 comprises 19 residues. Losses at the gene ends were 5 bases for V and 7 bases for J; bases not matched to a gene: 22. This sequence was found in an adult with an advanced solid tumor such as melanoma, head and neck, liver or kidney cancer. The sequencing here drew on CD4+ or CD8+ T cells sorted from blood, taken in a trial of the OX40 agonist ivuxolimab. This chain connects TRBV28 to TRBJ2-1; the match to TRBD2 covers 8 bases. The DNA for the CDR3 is TGTGCCAGCAGTAGCCTCGGGGGCGGTGGGGCGGGAGGAGGTAATGAGCAGTTCTTC. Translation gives CASSSLGGGGAGGGNEQFF.